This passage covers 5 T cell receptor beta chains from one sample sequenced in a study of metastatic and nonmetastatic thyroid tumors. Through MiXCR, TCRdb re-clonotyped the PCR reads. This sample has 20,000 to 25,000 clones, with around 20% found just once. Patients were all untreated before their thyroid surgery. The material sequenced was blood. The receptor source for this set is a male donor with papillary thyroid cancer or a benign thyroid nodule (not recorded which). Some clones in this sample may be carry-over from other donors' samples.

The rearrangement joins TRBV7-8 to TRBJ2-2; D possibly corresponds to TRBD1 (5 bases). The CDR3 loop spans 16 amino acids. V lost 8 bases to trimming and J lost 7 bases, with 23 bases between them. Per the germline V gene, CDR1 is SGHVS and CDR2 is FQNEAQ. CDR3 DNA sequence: TGTGCCAGCGGTGGGGCGGCAGGGTTTGTGAACGGGGAGCTGTTTTTT. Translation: CASGGAAGFVNGELFF.

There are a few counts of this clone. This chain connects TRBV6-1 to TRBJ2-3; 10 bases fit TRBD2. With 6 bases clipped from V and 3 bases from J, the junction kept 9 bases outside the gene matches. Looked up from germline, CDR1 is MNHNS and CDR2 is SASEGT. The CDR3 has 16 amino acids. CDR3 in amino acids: CASSRNSGGFTDTQYF. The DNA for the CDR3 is TGTGCCAGCAGCCGTAATAGCGGGGGGTTTACAGATACGCAGTATTTT.

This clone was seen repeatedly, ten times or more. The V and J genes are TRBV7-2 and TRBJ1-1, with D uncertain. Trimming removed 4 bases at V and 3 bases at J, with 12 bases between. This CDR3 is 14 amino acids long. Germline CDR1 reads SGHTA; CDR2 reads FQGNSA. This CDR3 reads CASSSRGGYTEAFF. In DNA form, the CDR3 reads TGTGCCAGCAGCTCCCGAGGAGGTTACACTGAAGCTTTCTTT.

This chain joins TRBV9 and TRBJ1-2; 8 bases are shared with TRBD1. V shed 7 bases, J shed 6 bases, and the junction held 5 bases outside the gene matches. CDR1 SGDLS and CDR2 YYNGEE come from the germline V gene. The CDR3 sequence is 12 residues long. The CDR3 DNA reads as TGTGCCAGCCTGACAGGGGAGCATGGCTACACCTTC. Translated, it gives CASLTGEHGYTF. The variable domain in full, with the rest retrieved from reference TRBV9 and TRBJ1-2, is DSGVTQTPKHLITATGQRVTLRCSPRSGDLSVYWYQQSLDQGLQFLIQYYNGEERAKGNILERFSAQQFPDLHSELNLSSLELGDSALYFCASLTGEHGYTFGSGTRLTVV.

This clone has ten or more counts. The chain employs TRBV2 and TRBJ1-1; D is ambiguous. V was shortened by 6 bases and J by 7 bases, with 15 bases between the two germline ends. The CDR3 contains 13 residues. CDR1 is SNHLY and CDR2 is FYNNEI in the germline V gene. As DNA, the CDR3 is TGTGCCAGCAGCCAAGGGTACAGACTTGAAGCTTTCTTT. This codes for CASSQGYRLEAFF. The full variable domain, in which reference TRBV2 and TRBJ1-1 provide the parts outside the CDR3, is EPEVTQTPSHQVTQMGQEVILRCVPISNHLYFYWYRQILGQKVEFLVSFYNNEISEKSEIFDDQFSVERPDGSNFTLKIRSTKLEDSAMYFCASSQGYRLEAFFGQGTRLTVV.